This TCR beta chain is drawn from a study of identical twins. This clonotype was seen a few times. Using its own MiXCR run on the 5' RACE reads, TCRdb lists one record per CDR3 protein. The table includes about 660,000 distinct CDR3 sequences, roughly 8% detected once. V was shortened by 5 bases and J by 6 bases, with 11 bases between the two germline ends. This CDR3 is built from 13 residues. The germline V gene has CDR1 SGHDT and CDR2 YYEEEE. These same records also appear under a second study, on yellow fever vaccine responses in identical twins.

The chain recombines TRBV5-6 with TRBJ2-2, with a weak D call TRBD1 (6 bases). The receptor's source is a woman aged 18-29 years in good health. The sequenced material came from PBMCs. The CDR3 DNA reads TGTGCCAGCAGGGGGACATTTCCCGGGGAGCTGTTTTTT. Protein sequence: CASRGTFPGELFF.